This entry lists 2 T cell receptor beta chains sequenced from one sample in a study of cytomegalovirus exposure and HLA in healthy donors. Researchers ran the PCR with 60 Vbeta and 13 Jbeta primers. Some clones are missing from TCRdb's copy, which holds only in-frame ones; the method was immunoSEQ multiplex PCR. This sample's clone table lists about 52,000 clones. Sequencing input: PBMCs. The source of these receptors is a woman between 50 and 59 years old in good health and CMV-seropositive.

This chain connects TRBV5-4 to TRBJ2-1; 7 nucleotides align to TRBD2. Trimming at V came to 1 base and at J to 3 bases, leaving 4 bases not matched to a gene. Germline V gene data show CDR1 as SGHNT and CDR2 as YYREEE (reference sequence). CDR3 length: 15 residues. CDR3 residues: CASSLLADLYNEQFF. For the CDR3, the DNA is TGTGCCAGCAGCTTGCTAGCGGACCTCTACAATGAGCAGTTCTTC.

The chain carries TRBV5-1 and TRBJ2-3, with D tentatively TRBD2 (5 bases). Trimming left V 4 bases short and J 10 bases short, with 13 bases between. Germline-derived CDR1 and CDR2 are SGHRS and YFSETQ. This CDR3 has 12 amino acids. DNA for the CDR3: TGCGCCAGCAGCCCAGACTATGAGGCGCAGTATTTT. It yields the protein CASSPDYEAQYF. The full variable domain, with the rest looked up from reference TRBV5-1 and TRBJ2-3, is KAGVTQTPRYLIKTRGQQVTLSCSPISGHRSVSWYQQTPGQGLQFLFEYFSETQRNKGNFPGRFSGRQFSNSRSEMNVSTLELGDSALYLCASSPDYEAQYFGPGTRLTVL.